Included here is one T cell receptor beta chain sequence, with context. Recovered status in Cohort 3 required two negative PCRs, clearance, or symptom resolution. Germline CDR1 and CDR2: SGHRS and YFSETQ. This CDR3 comprises 15 residues. Trimming took off 1 base at V and 6 bases at J, with 13 bases between the two ends. This record belongs to a study of blood T cell repertoires in COVID-19. Looking at the study overall: T cells, B-cell-depleted T cells, or PBMCs supplied cDNA or gDNA.

Generated by immunoSEQ multiplex PCR, the TCRdb table keeps only in-frame clones and is missing some. The data contain about 300,000 clones, 90% of them seen just once; the ten biggest clones take up around 1.1%. The receptor's source is a woman aged 25 to 39 who had recovered from COVID-19. The chain uses TRBV5-1 and TRBJ1-4, with D possibly TRBD1 on 5 matching bases. The sequencing sample was made of PBMCs or T cells enriched from blood (not recorded which). For the CDR3, the DNA is TGCGCCAGCAGCTTGTGGGCGGCGGGGGATGAAAAACTGTTTTTT. It specifies CASSLWAAGDEKLFF. The entire variable domain, with the rest obtained from reference TRBV5-1 and TRBJ1-4, is as follows: KAGVTQTPRYLIKTRGQQVTLSCSPISGHRSVSWYQQTPGQGLQFLFEYFSETQRNKGNFPGRFSGRQFSNSRSEMNVSTLELGDSALYLCASSLWAAGDEKLFFGSGTQLSVL.